Following are 10 T cell receptor beta chains from one sample sequenced in a study of blood T cell repertoires in COVID-19. The assay was immunoSEQ multiplex PCR, and TCRdb's table has in-frame clones only and misses some. Of 85,000 to 130,000 clones listed, about 79% are singletons. Sequencing was done on a sample of peripheral blood. These receptor sequences come from a woman of 80 years or more with active or convalescent COVID-19.

The gene calls are TRBV7-9 and TRBJ2-1, with TRBD2 identical over 10 bases. The germline V gene encodes CDR1 SEHNR and CDR2 FQNEAQ (reference sequence). CDR3 length: 16 residues. V shed 5 bases, J shed 4 bases, and the junction held 8 bases outside the gene matches. The CDR3 DNA follows: TGTGCCAGCAGCCCAGTGGGGACTAGCGCGTACAATGAGCAGTTCTTC. Translated: CASSPVGTSAYNEQFF.

The sample holds a few counts of this clone. The rearrangement joins TRBV7-8 to TRBJ2-7; TRBD1 matches at 8 bases. Germline V gene sequence: CDR1 SGHVS, CDR2 FQNEAQ. CDR3 length equals 15 residues. V gave up 0 bases and J gave up 4 bases; unmatched junction bases: 5. This chain's CDR3 is CASSLAGQGLYEQYF. In DNA, the CDR3 is TGTGCCAGCAGCTTAGCCGGACAGGGACTTTACGAGCAGTACTTC.

The V call is TRBV19, the J call TRBJ2-1; D gene unclear. The ends were cut back, 4 bases at V and 4 bases at J, with 8 bases in the middle. Germline lookup yields CDR1 LNHDA and CDR2 SQIVND (reference sequence). This CDR3 region has 13 residues. The CDR3 DNA reads TGTGCCAGTAGTAAACCAGTTTACAATGAGCAGTTCTTC. Protein product: CASSKPVYNEQFF.

The chain couples TRBV11-2 to TRBJ1-3; D is undetermined. V gave up 2 bases and J gave up 0 bases, with 11 bases separating them. Germline-derived CDR1 and CDR2 are SGHAT and FQNNGV. The CDR3 is 16 amino acids. CDR3 nucleotide sequence: TGTGCCAGCAGCTTAAGTACCGGTTTCTCTGGAAACACCATATATTTT. It is translated as CASSLSTGFSGNTIYF. Full variable domain (rest looked up from reference TRBV11-2 and TRBJ1-3): EAGVAQSPRYKIIEKRQSVAFWCNPISGHATLYWYQQILGQGPKLLIQFQNNGVVDDSQLPKDRFSAERLKGVDSTLKIQPAKLEDSAVYLCASSLSTGFSGNTIYFGEGSWLTVV.

J is TRBJ2-7 and V is TRBV28, with TRBD2 matching over 7 bases. This CDR3 comprises 14 residues. J lost 3 bases, V lost 2 bases, and 4 bases had no gene match. Germline V lookup: CDR1 MDHEN, CDR2 SYDVKM. Here the CDR3 reads CASSLSGNLYEQYF. CDR3 nucleotides: TGTGCCAGCAGTTTAAGCGGGAACCTCTACGAGCAGTACTTC. Full variable domain (missing parts from reference TRBV28 and TRBJ2-7): DVKVTQSSRYLVKRTGEKVFLECVQDMDHENMFWYRQDPGLGLRLIYFSYDVKMKEKGDIPEGYSVSREKKERFSLILESASTNQTSMYLCASSLSGNLYEQYFGPGTRLTVT.

This clone was seen more than once but under ten times. The CDR3 here is CASSPTGQGENEQFF. The CDR3 DNA is TGTGCCAGCTCACCGACGGGACAGGGGGAAAATGAGCAGTTCTTC. The genes are TRBV18 and TRBJ2-1; 11 bases map to TRBD1. Trimming cost V 3 bases and J 7 bases; bases outside gene matches: 5. The CDR3 sequence is 15 residues long. Germline V gene lookup returns CDR1 KGHSH and CDR2 LQKENI.

The chain employs TRBV6-4 and TRBJ2-3; TRBD2 aligns across 12 bases. CDR3 size: 16 residues. The trim removed 2 bases at V and 1 base at J, leaving 1 base unmatched. CDR1 is MRHNA, CDR2 SNTAGT, per germline. Here the CDR3 DNA reads TGTGCCAGCAGTGACCGGACTAGCGGGGGCACAGATACGCAGTATTTT. Encoded protein: CASSDRTSGGTDTQYF.

The chain recombines TRBV30 with TRBJ1-1; D gene uncertain. V lost 0 bases and J lost 6, with 5 bases in between. Germline V gene sequence: CDR1 GTSNPN, CDR2 SVGIG (reference sequence). This CDR3 contains 11 residues. CDR3 coding DNA: TGTGCCTGGAGTGTACATTCTGAAGCTTTCTTT. It specifies CAWSVHSEAFF. Full variable domain (rest looked up from reference TRBV30 and TRBJ1-1): SQTIHQWPATLVQPVGSPLSLECTVEGTSNPNLYWYRQAAGRGLQLLFYSVGIGQISSEVPQNLSASRPQDRQFILSSKKLLLSDSGFYLCAWSVHSEAFFGQGTRLTVV.

The V call is TRBV20-1, the J call TRBJ1-4; a possible D gene is TRBD1 (6 bases). CDR3 length: 11 amino acids. Germline assignment: CDR1 DFQATT and CDR2 SNEGSKA (reference sequence). Trimming removed 7 bases from V and 7 bases from J, with 10 bases in between. As DNA, the CDR3 is TGCAGTGTGGGGGCCGGTGAAAAACTGTTTTTT. This encodes CSVGAGEKLFF.

This chain connects TRBV5-8 to TRBJ2-2; 10 bases align to TRBD1. CDR1 SGHTS and CDR2 YDEGEE come from the germline V gene. CDR3 length equals 15 residues. V was pared by 3 bases and J by 6 bases, with 5 bases of the junction left unmatched. The CDR3 region has the DNA TGTGCCAGCAGCTATTGGGACAGGGGTGCCGGGGAGCTGTTTTTT. Protein sequence: CASSYWDRGAGELFF.